Only one count was recorded for the clone carrying this TCR beta chain. This specimen comes from a study of PD-L1 blockade in urothelial cancer. Across the study: Blood-derived samples held a median approximately 150,000 T cells.

Each PCR contained spiked-in synthetic TCR analog templates. Profiling relied on immunoSEQ multiplex PCR, and the TCRdb table lists in-frame clones only, not all of them. The repertoire holds about 76,000 clones, with under 90% as singletons. The source is a man aged 70 or older with urothelial cancer. The specimen was PBMCs, collected around atezolizumab (anti-PD-L1) treatment.

The CDR3 DNA reads as TGCGCCAGCAGCTTGACACCGGGACAAGCGAACACCGGGGAGCTGTTTTTT. This encodes CASSLTPGQANTGELFF. This chain connects TRBV5-1 to TRBJ2-2, with D tentatively TRBD1 (6 bases). Trimming took off 1 base at V and 0 bases at J, with 13 bases between the two ends. There are 17 residues in the CDR3. The germline CDR1 and CDR2 sequences are SGHRS and YFSETQ.